The clone carrying this TCR beta chain has only one observation. CDR3 length: 16 amino acids. V shed 4 bases and J shed 0 bases, with 10 bases lying between them. Germline CDR1 LGHDT, CDR2 YNNKEL (reference sequence). The sample originates from a study of blood T cell repertoires in COVID-19. Original methodology: Estimation of nucleated cell counts was performed using reference gene primer amplification. Profiled with immunoSEQ multiplex PCR; TCRdb holds only in-frame clones, not every one. For V, J and clone size, that table is used; D and trimming come from the DNA. The sample lists fewer than 120,000 clones; around 80% were seen once.

The chain combines TRBV3-1 (or the pseudogene TRBV3-2) with TRBJ1-6; D not resolved. This receptor was obtained from an elderly woman with acute or convalescent COVID-19. Material: peripheral blood. CDR3 sequence reads: CASSPSPYSYNSPLHF. As DNA, the CDR3 is TGTGCCAGCAGCCCCTCCCCTTACTCCTATAATTCACCCCTCCACTTT.